This entry concerns a single TCR beta chain. Some clones are missing from TCRdb's copy, which holds only in-frame ones; the method was immunoSEQ multiplex PCR. In the table there are 85,000 to 100,000 clones, roughly 90% of which are singletons. This sample is part of a study of PD-L1 blockade in urothelial cancer. Looking at the study overall: The number of prior chemotherapy regimens per patient was 0 to 3. When blood samples were assessed, the median T cell count was some 140,000.

After removal of 4 bases from V and 15 bases from J, the junction contained 17 bases not matched to a gene. The CDR3 has 16 amino acids. Germline CDR1 reads GTSNPN; CDR2 reads SVGIG (reference sequence). Patient sample counts ranged from 1 to 8, pretreatment and on-treatment. The sequences come from PBMCs, collected around atezolizumab (anti-PD-L1) treatment. The V gene is TRBV30, the J gene TRBJ2-1; 14 nucleotides match TRBD2. This clonotype originated in a man aged 60 to 69 with urothelial cancer. CDR3 coding DNA: TGTGCCTGGACTTCCGTCCCCGGGACTAGCGGGAGAGGTCTGTTCTTC. Encoded protein: CAWTSVPGTSGRGLFF.